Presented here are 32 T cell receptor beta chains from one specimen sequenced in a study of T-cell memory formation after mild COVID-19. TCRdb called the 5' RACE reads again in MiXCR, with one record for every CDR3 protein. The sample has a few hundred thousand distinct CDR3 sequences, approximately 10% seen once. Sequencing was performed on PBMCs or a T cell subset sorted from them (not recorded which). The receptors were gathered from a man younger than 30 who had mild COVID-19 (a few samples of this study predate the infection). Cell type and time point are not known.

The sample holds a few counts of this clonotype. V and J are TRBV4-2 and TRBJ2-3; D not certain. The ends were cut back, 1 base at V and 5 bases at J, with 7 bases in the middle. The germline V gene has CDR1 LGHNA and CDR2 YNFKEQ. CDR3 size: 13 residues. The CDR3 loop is CASSQGDEDTQYF. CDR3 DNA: TGTGCCAGCAGCCAAGGCGACGAAGATACGCAGTATTTT.

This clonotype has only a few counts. In DNA, the CDR3 is TGTGCCAGCAGCCCAGGGACCGTGGGGACCCTGACCTACGAGCAGTACTTC. It is translated as CASSPGTVGTLTYEQYF. The rearrangement uses TRBV7-9 and TRBJ2-7, with D perhaps being TRBD1 or TRBD2 (5 bases each). Germline V gives CDR1 SEHNR, CDR2 FQNEAQ (reference sequence). This CDR3 has 17 residues. V dropped 5 bases and J dropped 2 bases, with 22 bases sitting between them.

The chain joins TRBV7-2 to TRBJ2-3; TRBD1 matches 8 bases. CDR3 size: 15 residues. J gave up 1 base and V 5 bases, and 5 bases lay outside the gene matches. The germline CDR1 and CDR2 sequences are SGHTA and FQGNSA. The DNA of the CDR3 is TGTGCCAGCAGCCTCCAGGGGGCAGGCACAGATACGCAGTATTTT. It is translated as CASSLQGAGTDTQYF. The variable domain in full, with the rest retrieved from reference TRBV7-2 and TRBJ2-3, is GAGVSQSPSNKVTEKGKDVELRCDPISGHTALYWYRQSLGQGLEFLIYFQGNSAPDKSGLPSDRFSAERTGGSVSTLTIQRTQQEDSAVYLCASSLQGAGTDTQYFGPGTRLTVL.

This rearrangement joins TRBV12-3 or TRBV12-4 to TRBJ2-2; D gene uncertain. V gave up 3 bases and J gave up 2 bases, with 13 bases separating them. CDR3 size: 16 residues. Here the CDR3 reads CASSFGPNLNTGELFF. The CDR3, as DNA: TGTGCCAGCAGTTTCGGACCGAACCTTAACACCGGGGAGCTGTTTTTT.

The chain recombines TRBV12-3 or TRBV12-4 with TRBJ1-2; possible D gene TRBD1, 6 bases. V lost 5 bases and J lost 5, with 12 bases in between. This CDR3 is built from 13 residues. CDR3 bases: TGTGCCAGCAGTCAGGACAGCTCTTATGGCTACACCTTC. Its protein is CASSQDSSYGYTF.

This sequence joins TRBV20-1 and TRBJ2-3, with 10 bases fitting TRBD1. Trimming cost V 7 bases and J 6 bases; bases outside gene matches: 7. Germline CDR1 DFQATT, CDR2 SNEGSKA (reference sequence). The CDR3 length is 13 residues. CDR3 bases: TGCAGTGTAAAAGGACAGGGGGGGGATACGCAGTATTTT. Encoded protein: CSVKGQGGDTQYF.

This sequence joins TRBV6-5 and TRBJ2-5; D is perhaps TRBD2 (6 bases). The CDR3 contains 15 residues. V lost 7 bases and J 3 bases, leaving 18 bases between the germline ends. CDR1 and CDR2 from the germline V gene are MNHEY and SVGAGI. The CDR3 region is CASTPLGGPEETQYF. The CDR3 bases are TGTGCCAGCACCCCCCTGGGGGGACCCGAAGAGACCCAGTACTTC.

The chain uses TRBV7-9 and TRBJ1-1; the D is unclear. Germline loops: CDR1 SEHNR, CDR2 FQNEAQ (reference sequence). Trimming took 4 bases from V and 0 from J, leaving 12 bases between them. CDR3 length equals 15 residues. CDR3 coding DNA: TGTGCCAGCAGCTCCGTTCCCTTTGTGAACACTGAAGCTTTCTTT. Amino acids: CASSSVPFVNTEAFF.

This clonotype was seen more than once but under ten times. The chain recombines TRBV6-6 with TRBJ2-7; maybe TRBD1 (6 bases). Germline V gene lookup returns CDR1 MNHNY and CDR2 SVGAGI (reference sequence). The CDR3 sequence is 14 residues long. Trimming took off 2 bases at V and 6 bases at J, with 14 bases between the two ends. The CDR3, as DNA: TGTGCCAGCAGTTACGTGACAGGTTTCCCCGAGCAGTACGTC. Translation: CASSYVTGFPEQYV.

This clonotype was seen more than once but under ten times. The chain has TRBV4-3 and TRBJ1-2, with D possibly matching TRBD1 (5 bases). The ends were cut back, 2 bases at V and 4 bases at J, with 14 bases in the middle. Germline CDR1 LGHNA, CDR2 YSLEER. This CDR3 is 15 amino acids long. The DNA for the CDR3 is TGCGCCAGCAGCCAATGGGGCTATCCCACCTATGGCTACACCTTC. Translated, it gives CASSQWGYPTYGYTF.

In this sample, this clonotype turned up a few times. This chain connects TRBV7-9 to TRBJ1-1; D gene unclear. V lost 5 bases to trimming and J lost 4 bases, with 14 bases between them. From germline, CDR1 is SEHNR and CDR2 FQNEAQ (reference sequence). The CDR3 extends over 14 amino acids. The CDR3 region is CASSATGLGTEAFF. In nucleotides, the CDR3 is TGTGCCAGCAGCGCGACGGGTTTGGGCACTGAAGCTTTCTTT.

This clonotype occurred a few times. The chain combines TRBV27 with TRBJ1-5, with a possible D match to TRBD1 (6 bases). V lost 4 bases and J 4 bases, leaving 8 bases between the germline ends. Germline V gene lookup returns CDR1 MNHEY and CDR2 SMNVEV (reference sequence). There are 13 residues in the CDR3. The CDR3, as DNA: TGTGCCAGCAGTTGGAGGGGGAATCAGCCCCAGCATTTT. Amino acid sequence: CASSWRGNQPQHF.

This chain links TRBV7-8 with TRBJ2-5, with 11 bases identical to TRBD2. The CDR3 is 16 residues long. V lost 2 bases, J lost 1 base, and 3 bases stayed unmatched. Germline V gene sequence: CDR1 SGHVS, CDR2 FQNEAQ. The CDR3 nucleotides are TGTGCCAGCAGCTTACGGACTAGCGGGTCCCAAGAGACCCAGTACTTC. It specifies CASSLRTSGSQETQYF.

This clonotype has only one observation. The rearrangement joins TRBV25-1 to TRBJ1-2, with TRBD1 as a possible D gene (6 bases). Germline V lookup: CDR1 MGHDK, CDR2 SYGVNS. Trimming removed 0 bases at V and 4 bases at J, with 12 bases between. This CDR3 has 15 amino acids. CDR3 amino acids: CASSEYGGRVYGYTF. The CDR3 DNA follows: TGTGCCAGCAGTGAATATGGGGGCAGAGTCTATGGCTACACCTTC.

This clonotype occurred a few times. CDR3 bases: TGTGCCAGCAGCTCACCGGGGGGCCCACCTCAATTCTACGTC. It yields the protein CASSSPGGPPQFYV. The rearrangement uses TRBV7-9 and TRBJ2-7, with a weak D call TRBD2 (7 bases). V was pared by 4 bases and J by 13 bases, with 23 bases between. From germline, CDR1 is SEHNR and CDR2 FQNEAQ (reference sequence). The CDR3 spans 14 residues.

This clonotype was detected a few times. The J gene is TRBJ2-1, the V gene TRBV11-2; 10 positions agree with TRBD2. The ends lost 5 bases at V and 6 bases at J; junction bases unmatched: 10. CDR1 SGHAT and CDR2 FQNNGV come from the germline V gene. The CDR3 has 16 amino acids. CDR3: CASSTSLAGAGNEQFF. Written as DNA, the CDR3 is TGTGCCAGCAGCACTTCTCTAGCGGGGGCCGGCAATGAGCAGTTCTTC.

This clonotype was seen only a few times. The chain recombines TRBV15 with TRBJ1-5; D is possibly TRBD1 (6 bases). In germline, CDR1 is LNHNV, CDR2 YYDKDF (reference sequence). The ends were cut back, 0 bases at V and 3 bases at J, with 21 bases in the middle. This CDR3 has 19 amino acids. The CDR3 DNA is TGTGCCACCAGCAGAGAACAGAAATACAGGGAACAATTCAATCAGCCCCAGCATTTT. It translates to CATSREQKYREQFNQPQHF.

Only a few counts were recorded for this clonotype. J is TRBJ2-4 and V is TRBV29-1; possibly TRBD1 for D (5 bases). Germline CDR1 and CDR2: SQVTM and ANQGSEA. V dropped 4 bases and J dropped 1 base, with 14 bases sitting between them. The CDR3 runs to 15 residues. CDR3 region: CSVVVQAYAKNIQYF. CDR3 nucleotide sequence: TGCAGCGTTGTGGTACAGGCCTACGCCAAAAACATTCAGTACTTC.

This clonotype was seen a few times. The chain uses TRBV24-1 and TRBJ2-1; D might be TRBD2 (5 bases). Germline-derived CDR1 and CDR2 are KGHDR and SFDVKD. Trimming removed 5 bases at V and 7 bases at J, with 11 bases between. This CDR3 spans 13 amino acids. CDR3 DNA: TGTGCCACCAGTGGGACTCCACCTAATGAGCAGTTCTTC. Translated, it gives CATSGTPPNEQFF.

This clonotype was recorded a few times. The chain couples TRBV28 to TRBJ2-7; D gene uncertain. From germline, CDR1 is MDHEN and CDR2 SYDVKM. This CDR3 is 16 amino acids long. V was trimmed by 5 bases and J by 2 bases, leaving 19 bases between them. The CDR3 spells CASSHYPTLDPYEQYV. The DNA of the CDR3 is TGTGCCAGCAGTCATTACCCCACGTTAGATCCCTACGAGCAGTACGTC.

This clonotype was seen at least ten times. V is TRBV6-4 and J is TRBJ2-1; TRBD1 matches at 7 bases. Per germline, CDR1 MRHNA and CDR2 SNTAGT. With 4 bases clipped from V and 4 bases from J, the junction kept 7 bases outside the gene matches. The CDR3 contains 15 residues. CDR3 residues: CASSAGPGQYNEQFF. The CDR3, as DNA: TGTGCCAGCAGTGCCGGCCCGGGACAGTACAATGAGCAGTTCTTC.

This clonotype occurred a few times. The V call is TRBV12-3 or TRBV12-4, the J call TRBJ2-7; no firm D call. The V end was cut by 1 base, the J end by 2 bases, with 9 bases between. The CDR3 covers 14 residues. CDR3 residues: CASSLGTRAYEQYF. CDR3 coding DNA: TGTGCCAGCAGTTTAGGGACCCGCGCCTACGAGCAGTACTTC.

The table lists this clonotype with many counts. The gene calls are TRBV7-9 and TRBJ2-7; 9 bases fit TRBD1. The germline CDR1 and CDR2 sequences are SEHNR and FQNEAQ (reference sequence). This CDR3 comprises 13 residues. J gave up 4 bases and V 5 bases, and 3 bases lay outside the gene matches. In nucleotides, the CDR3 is TGTGCCAGCAGCATCGGACAGGGGTACGAGCAGTACTTC. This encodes CASSIGQGYEQYF.

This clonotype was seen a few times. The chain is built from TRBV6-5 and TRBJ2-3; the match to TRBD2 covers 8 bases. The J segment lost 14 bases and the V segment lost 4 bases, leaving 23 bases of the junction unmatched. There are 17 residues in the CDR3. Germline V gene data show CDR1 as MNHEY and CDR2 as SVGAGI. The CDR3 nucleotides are TGTGCCAGCAGTTCTTCCGGGAGCGGGGGCCCCAGAGATAAGTTGTATTTT. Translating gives CASSSSGSGGPRDKLYF.

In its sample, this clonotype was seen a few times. CDR3: CSARNLRGATSTDTQYF. The CDR3 nucleotides read TGCAGTGCTAGAAACCTTCGGGGGGCCACCAGCACAGATACGCAGTATTTT. This chain joins TRBV20-1 and TRBJ2-3, with D possibly TRBD2 on 7 matching bases. The CDR3 loop spans 17 amino acids. Germline CDR1 reads DFQATT; CDR2 reads SNEGSKA (reference sequence). V was cut by 2 bases and J by 0 bases, with 18 bases left in between.

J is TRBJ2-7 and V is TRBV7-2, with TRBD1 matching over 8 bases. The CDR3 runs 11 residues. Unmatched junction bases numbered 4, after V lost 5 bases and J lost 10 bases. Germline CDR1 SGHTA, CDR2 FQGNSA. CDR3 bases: TGTGCCAGCAGCACAGGACAGGGCCAGTACTTC. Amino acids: CASSTGQGQYF. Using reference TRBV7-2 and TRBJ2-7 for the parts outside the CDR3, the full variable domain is GAGVSQSPSNKVTEKGKDVELRCDPISGHTALYWYRQSLGQGLEFLIYFQGNSAPDKSGLPSDRFSAERTGGSVSTLTIQRTQQEDSAVYLCASSTGQGQYFGPGTRLTVT.

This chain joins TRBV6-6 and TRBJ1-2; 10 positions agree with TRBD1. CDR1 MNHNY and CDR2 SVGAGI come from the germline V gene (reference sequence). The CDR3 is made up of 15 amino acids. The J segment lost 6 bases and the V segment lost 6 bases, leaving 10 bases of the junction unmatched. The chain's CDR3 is CASSQDRGGLNGYTF. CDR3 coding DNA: TGTGCCAGCAGCCAGGACAGGGGGGGCTTGAATGGCTACACCTTC.

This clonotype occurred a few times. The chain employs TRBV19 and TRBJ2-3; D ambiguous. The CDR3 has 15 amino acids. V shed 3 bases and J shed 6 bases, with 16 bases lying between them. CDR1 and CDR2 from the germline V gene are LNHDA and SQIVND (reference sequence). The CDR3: CASSIGDVETDTQYF. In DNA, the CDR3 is TGTGCCAGTAGTATTGGGGATGTGGAGACGGATACGCAGTATTTT.

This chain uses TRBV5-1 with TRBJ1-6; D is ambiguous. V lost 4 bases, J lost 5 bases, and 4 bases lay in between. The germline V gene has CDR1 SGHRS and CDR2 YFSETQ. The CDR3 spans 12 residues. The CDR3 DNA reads TGCGCCAGCAGCAACGATAATTCACCCCTCCACTTT. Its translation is CASSNDNSPLHF.

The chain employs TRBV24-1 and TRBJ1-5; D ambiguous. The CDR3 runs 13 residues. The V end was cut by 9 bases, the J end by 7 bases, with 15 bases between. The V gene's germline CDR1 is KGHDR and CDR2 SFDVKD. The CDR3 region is CATPLWAGQPQHF. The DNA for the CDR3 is TGTGCCACCCCTCTATGGGCCGGGCAGCCCCAGCATTTT.

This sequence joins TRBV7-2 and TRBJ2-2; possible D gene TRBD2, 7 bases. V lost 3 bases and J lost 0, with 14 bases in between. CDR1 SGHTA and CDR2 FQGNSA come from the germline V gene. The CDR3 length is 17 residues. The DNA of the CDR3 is TGTGCCAGCAGCTTTGGGAGGCGGGGGCCGAACACCGGGGAGCTGTTTTTT. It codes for CASSFGRRGPNTGELFF.

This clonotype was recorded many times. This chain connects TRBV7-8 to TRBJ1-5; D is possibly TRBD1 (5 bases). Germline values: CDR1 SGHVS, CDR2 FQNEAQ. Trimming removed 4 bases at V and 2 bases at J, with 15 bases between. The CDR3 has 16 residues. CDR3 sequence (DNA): TGTGCCAGCAGCTCCCACGACAGCGGGGGCAATCAGCCCCAGCATTTT. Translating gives CASSSHDSGGNQPQHF.